The 20 T cell receptor beta chains reported below all come from one sample, sequenced in a study of CD8 T cells in ankylosing spondylitis. Study results and caveats: What seemed typical of ankylosing spondylitis blood was a TCR beta motif built from several highly homologous variants.

Their antigens are not known. TCRdb re-called the 5' RACE reads through MiXCR, storing one row per CDR3 protein. The table shows some 800,000 distinct CDR3 sequences, with approximately 12% occurring only once. The sample consisted of blood, either unsorted or a sorted T cell fraction (not recorded which). The receptor set was obtained from a male donor with ankylosing spondylitis.

J is TRBJ1-6 and V is TRBV27, with a weak D call TRBD1 (6 bases). Germline V lookup: CDR1 MNHEY, CDR2 SMNVEV (reference sequence). The CDR3 has 15 residues. The V and J ends lost 8 bases and 5 bases respectively, with 16 bases between them. CDR3 protein: CASSDFNRDNSPLHF. CDR3 bases: TGTGCCAGCTCTGACTTCAACAGGGATAATTCACCCCTCCACTTT.

This clonotype was seen a few times. The gene calls are TRBV5-5 and TRBJ2-5, with unresolved D. V lost 4 bases and J lost 1, with 11 bases in between. CDR3 length equals 14 residues. The germline CDR1 and CDR2 sequences are SGHKS and YYEKEE (reference sequence). CDR3 nucleotides: TGTGCCAGCAGCCTTCGTCCCGCCCAAGAGACCCAGTACTTC. Amino acids: CASSLRPAQETQYF.

Only a few counts were recorded for this clonotype. V gene TRBV5-1 combines with J gene TRBJ1-6; 9 nucleotides match TRBD1. The germline CDR1 and CDR2 sequences are SGHRS and YFSETQ. The CDR3 totals 15 residues. V shed 4 bases and J 7 bases; nucleotides not matched to a gene: 6. The CDR3 nucleotides are TGCGCCAGCAGCATAACAGGGGGCTGGAATTCACCCCTCCACTTT. Its protein product is CASSITGGWNSPLHF.

The chain combines TRBV5-1 with TRBJ2-7, with D tentatively TRBD1 or TRBD2 (5 bases each). V dropped 0 bases and J dropped 2 bases, with 9 bases sitting between them. The CDR3 totals 14 residues. Per the germline V gene, CDR1 is SGHRS and CDR2 is YFSETQ. The CDR3 sequence: CASSLGDGTYEQYF. CDR3 nucleotides: TGCGCCAGCAGCTTGGGGGACGGGACCTACGAGCAGTACTTC.

The chain joins TRBV24-1 to TRBJ2-1; 11 positions agree with TRBD2. CDR1 KGHDR and CDR2 SFDVKD come from the germline V gene. The CDR3 loop spans 16 amino acids. With V trimmed by 3 bases and J by 8 bases, 8 bases remained unmatched. The CDR3 coding sequence is TGTGCCACCAGTGATACCGGGACTAGCGGTGGGGATGAGCAGTTCTTC. Protein sequence: CATSDTGTSGGDEQFF.

The chain has TRBV30 and TRBJ2-1, with 14 bases matching TRBD2. V lost 4 bases, J lost 10 bases, and 9 bases stayed unmatched. CDR1 is GTSNPN, CDR2 SVGIG, per germline (reference sequence). The CDR3 covers 15 residues. CDR3 residues: CAWTWGLAGVGEQFF. The CDR3 DNA reads as TGTGCCTGGACTTGGGGACTAGCGGGAGTAGGGGAGCAGTTCTTC.

The table lists this clonotype with a few counts. This rearrangement joins TRBV20-1 to TRBJ2-2; D remains ambiguous. Trimming removed 6 bases from V and 2 bases from J, with 13 bases in between. The CDR3 extends over 14 amino acids. The germline V gene encodes CDR1 DFQATT and CDR2 SNEGSKA (reference sequence). The CDR3 protein is CSAPENRNTGELFF. CDR3 nucleotides: TGCAGTGCCCCGGAGAACCGAAACACCGGGGAGCTGTTTTTT.

The chain combines TRBV9 with TRBJ1-5; D is uncertain. CDR3 length equals 14 residues. Per germline, CDR1 SGDLS and CDR2 YYNGEE. The V end lost 0 bases, the J end lost 9 bases, and 13 bases lay between the germline ends. The CDR3 loop is CASSVEEAFMPQHF. In DNA, the CDR3 is TGTGCCAGCAGCGTAGAAGAGGCCTTCATGCCCCAGCATTTT. The variable domain in full, completed from reference TRBV9 and TRBJ1-5, reads DSGVTQTPKHLITATGQRVTLRCSPRSGDLSVYWYQQSLDQGLQFLIQYYNGEERAKGNILERFSAQQFPDLHSELNLSSLELGDSALYFCASSVEEAFMPQHFGDGTRLSIL.

The chain is built from TRBV10-3 and TRBJ1-5; D possibly corresponds to TRBD1 (6 bases). The CDR3 consists of 14 residues. The germline V and J ends were trimmed by 2 bases and 5 bases, with 10 bases remaining between them. From germline, CDR1 is ENHRY and CDR2 SYGVKD. CDR3 amino acids: CAISEGTHDQPQHF. The CDR3 bases are TGTGCCATCAGTGAGGGGACACACGATCAGCCCCAGCATTTT.

There are a few counts of this clonotype. V is TRBV7-2 and J is TRBJ2-1, with D perhaps matching TRBD2 (5 bases). Germline lookup yields CDR1 SGHTA and CDR2 FQGNSA. Between the trimmed V and J ends, which lost 4 bases and 0 bases, there was a span of 13 bases. This CDR3 region has 16 residues. In nucleotides, the CDR3 is TGTGCCAGCAGCTGGGCCCTAGGGAGCTCCTACAATGAGCAGTTCTTC. Encoded protein: CASSWALGSSYNEQFF. Drawing the rest from reference TRBV7-2 and TRBJ2-1, the complete variable domain is GAGVSQSPSNKVTEKGKDVELRCDPISGHTALYWYRQSLGQGLEFLIYFQGNSAPDKSGLPSDRFSAERTGGSVSTLTIQRTQQEDSAVYLCASSWALGSSYNEQFFGPGTRLTVL.

The table lists this clonotype with a few counts. V usage is TRBV20-1 and J usage is TRBJ2-1; 12 positions agree with TRBD2. J lost 6 bases, V lost 4 bases, and 10 bases had no gene match. The length of the CDR3 is 16 residues. CDR1 is DFQATT, CDR2 SNEGSKA, per germline (reference sequence). The DNA for the CDR3 is TGCAGTGCTAACCCTTCTAGCGGGAGGGGTATCAATGAGCAGTTCTTC. This translates into CSANPSSGRGINEQFF.

CDR3 nucleotide sequence: TGTGCCAGCAGTTTTGAGGGCGCGGCACCCCTCCACTTT. This codes for CASSFEGAAPLHF. The chain links TRBV12-3 or TRBV12-4 to TRBJ1-6; D call uncertain. The CDR3 is made up of 13 amino acids. V lost 3 bases, J lost 11 bases, and 11 bases lay in between.

This sequence joins TRBV20-1 and TRBJ2-7, with D perhaps TRBD1 (6 bases). The CDR3 consists of 14 residues. The germline V and J ends were trimmed by 4 bases and 6 bases, with 19 bases remaining between them. Germline V gives CDR1 DFQATT, CDR2 SNEGSKA (reference sequence). The CDR3 sequence is CSATKRTGNSEQYF. CDR3 DNA sequence: TGCAGTGCTACCAAAAGAACAGGGAACTCCGAGCAGTACTTC.

This clonotype was seen a handful of times. V gene TRBV20-1 combines with J gene TRBJ2-7, with 7 positions matching TRBD2. V dropped 3 bases and J dropped 3; count of bases not matched to a gene: 11. CDR1 and CDR2 (germline): DFQATT, SNEGSKA (reference sequence). The CDR3 extends over 15 amino acids. CDR3 region: CSASLKHGGIYEQYF. The DNA for the CDR3 is TGCAGTGCTAGTTTAAAACACGGGGGGATCTACGAGCAGTACTTC.

V and J are TRBV4-3 and TRBJ1-6; D is unresolved. V lost 1 base, J lost 2 bases, and 15 bases lay in between. There are 18 residues in the CDR3. Germline lookup yields CDR1 LGHNA and CDR2 YSLEER. CDR3 nucleotides: TGCGCCAGCAGCCAAGGTGGTGGCGTATTCGCCTATAATTCACCCCTCCACTTT. As protein: CASSQGGGVFAYNSPLHF.

The table lists this clonotype with many counts. This chain connects TRBV10-3 to TRBJ1-1; D is perhaps TRBD1 (5 bases). The V end was cut by 7 bases, the J end by 7 bases, with 13 bases between. The V gene's germline CDR1 is ENHRY and CDR2 SYGVKD. This CDR3 is built from 12 residues. CDR3 amino acids: CAITPRQIEAFF. The CDR3 nucleotides are TGTGCCATCACTCCCCGACAGATTGAAGCTTTCTTT.

This chain connects TRBV4-3 to TRBJ2-7; 9 positions agree with TRBD1. Germline V lookup: CDR1 LGHNA, CDR2 YSLEER. The CDR3 is made up of 16 amino acids. V was pared by 4 bases and J by 2 bases, with 9 bases of the junction left unmatched. CDR3 sequence (DNA): TGCGCCAGCAGCCGCGCACCGGGACAGGGAACCTACGAGCAGTACTTC. It translates to CASSRAPGQGTYEQYF.

The gene calls are TRBV5-1 and TRBJ2-7; 8 bases match TRBD1. The V segment lost 2 bases and the J segment 0 bases; nucleotides outside the gene matches: 7. Germline loops: CDR1 SGHRS, CDR2 YFSETQ. The CDR3 consists of 16 residues. The DNA for the CDR3 is TGCGCCAGCAGCTTACAGGGGGAAAGTAGCTCCTACGAGCAGTACTTC. Translation: CASSLQGESSSYEQYF.

CDR3 in DNA: TGCAGTGCTAGATGGGCTAGCTCCTCGGCCAGGGAGCAGTTCTTC. It is translated as CSARWASSSAREQFF. The chain carries TRBV20-1 and TRBJ2-1, with a weak D call TRBD2 (5 bases). Germline V gene data show CDR1 as DFQATT and CDR2 as SNEGSKA (reference sequence). CDR3 length equals 15 residues. Between the trimmed V and J ends, which lost 2 bases and 10 bases, there was a span of 21 bases.

Only a few counts were recorded for this clonotype. Germline is not matched at one junction end, which may reflect a read error. The V gene is TRBV7-7, the J gene TRBJ2-2; D remains ambiguous. The CDR3 spans 13 residues. Germline V CDR1 and CDR2: SSHAT, FNYEAQ (reference sequence). CDR3: CASSLTGFGELFF. CDR3 bases: TGTGCTAGCAGCTTAACGGGTTTCGGGGAGCTGTTTTTT. Variable domain in full (rest from reference TRBV7-7 and TRBJ2-2): GAGVSQSPRYKVTKRGQDVTLRCDPISSHATLYWYQQALGQGPEFLTYFNYEAQPDKSGLPSDRFSAERPEGSISTLTIQRTEQRDSAMYRCASSLTGFGELFFGEGSRLTVL.